This TCR beta chain was retrieved from a study of graft-versus-host responses after intestinal transplantation. Clones were read by immunoSEQ multiplex PCR, and TCRdb kept only the in-frame ones, dropping some. The sample records under 95,000 clones, about four fifths being singletons. This CDR3 contains 14 residues. Germline values: CDR1 LNHNV, CDR2 YYDKDF (reference sequence). V was clipped by 4 bases and J by 2 bases, with 9 bases between them. Remarks on this clone: Its antigen is still unknown.

This sequence originates from a human donor who received an intestinal transplant. The specimen was unstimulated CD4+ T cells sorted from spleen or lymph node cells, collected before intestinal transplant. This sequence joins TRBV15 and TRBJ2-1; D not certain. This CDR3 reads CATSTLSAYNEQFF. CDR3 DNA: TGTGCCACCAGCACCCTAAGCGCCTACAATGAGCAGTTCTTC. The whole variable domain, filled in from reference TRBV15 and TRBJ2-1, reads DAMVIQNPRYQVTQFGKPVTLSCSQTLNHNVMYWYQQKSSQAPKLLFHYYDKDFNNEADTPDNFQSRRPNTSFCFLDIRSPGLGDTAMYLCATSTLSAYNEQFFGPGTRLTVL.